This is a list of T cell receptor beta chains from one sample in a study of control samples from healthy donors and cancer patients. Repertoires were generated with immunoSEQ multiplex PCR, while TCRdb's copy carries only in-frame clones and drops some. This sample carries 180,000 or so clones, over 85% of them seen once, and the ten largest clones take 4.1%. Source material: blood. The receptor set was obtained from a woman aged 60-75 years in good health. Each CDR3 is given with its conserved first and last residue. The D gene is left open where the match is weak. Clone size appears in some rows only: once, few, many, or a class for an expanded clone.

D gene	clone size	V gene	J gene	CDR3 protein	CDR3 DNA
TRBD1	.	TRBV3-1/TRBV3-2	TRBJ2-7	CASSPRGQGGGEQYF	TGTGCCAGCAGCCCGCGGGGACAGGGGGGAGGCGAGCAGTACTTC
.	.	TRBV10-1	TRBJ2-7	CASSESKNYEQYF	TGCGCCAGCAGTGAGTCCAAGAACTACGAGCAGTACTTC
.	.	TRBV5-8	TRBJ1-5	CASSIQGYSNQPQHF	TGTGCCAGCAGTATACAGGGCTATAGCAATCAGCCCCAGCATTTT
.	.	TRBV5-1	TRBJ1-4	CASSSTQRLPNEKLFF	TGCGCCAGCAGCTCCACCCAGCGTCTGCCTAATGAAAAACTGTTTTTT
TRBD1	.	TRBV11-2	TRBJ2-1	CASSLDLETGDYNEQFF	TGTGCCAGCAGCTTAGATTTGGAGACAGGGGATTACAATGAGCAGTTCTTC
TRBD2	.	TRBV12-3/TRBV12-4	TRBJ2-7	CASSLTAGDQYF	TGTGCCAGCAGTTTGACCGCGGGGGATCAGTACTTC
.	.	TRBV5-7	TRBJ2-3	CASSPVPRGSTDTQYF	TGTGCCAGCAGCCCTGTCCCCCGAGGTAGCACAGATACGCAGTATTTT
TRBD1	.	TRBV18	TRBJ2-1	CASSPRTGGGNEQFF	TGTGCCAGCTCACCAAGGACAGGGGGCGGGAATGAGCAGTTCTTC
TRBD2	.	TRBV2	TRBJ2-1	CASSEKGGLAGAYEQFF	TGTGCCAGCAGCGAGAAAGGAGGACTAGCGGGGGCTTATGAGCAGTTCTTC
.	.	TRBV6-5	TRBJ2-1	CASSYGGGYEQFF	TGTGCCAGCAGTTATGGGGGCGGCTATGAGCAGTTCTTC
TRBD2	once	TRBV24-1	TRBJ2-3	CATSGVAGEGPDTQYF	TGTGCCACCAGCGGGGTAGCGGGTGAGGGGCCAGATACGCAGTATTTT
TRBD2	.	TRBV20-1	TRBJ2-1	CSARVTSAYNEQFF	TGCAGTGCTCGTGTAACTAGCGCCTACAATGAGCAGTTCTTC
.	.	TRBV5-1	TRBJ2-7	CASSLSRESYEQYF	TGCGCCAGCAGCTTGAGCAGGGAGTCCTACGAGCAGTACTTC
.	.	TRBV6-2/TRBV6-3	TRBJ1-2	CASSFLGHGYTF	TGTGCCAGCAGTTTTTTGGGTCATGGCTACACCTTC
.	.	TRBV7-9	TRBJ1-4	CASSLVPRRAGANEKLFF	TGTGCCAGCAGCTTAGTTCCCAGGCGGGCAGGGGCTAATGAAAAACTGTTTTTT
.	.	TRBV18	TRBJ2-2	CASSRLDANTGELFF	TGTGCCAGCTCTCGACTGGACGCGAACACCGGGGAGCTGTTTTTT
TRBD1	.	TRBV24-1	TRBJ1-1	CATSDFIGTGEAEAFF	TGTGCCACCAGTGATTTCATCGGGACAGGGGAAGCTGAAGCTTTCTTT
.	.	TRBV19	TRBJ2-2	CASSNRATGELFF	TGTGCCAGTAGCAACAGGGCCACCGGGGAGCTGTTTTTT
TRBD1	.	TRBV7-2	TRBJ1-1	CASSLTGEVEAFF	TGTGCCAGCAGCTTGACAGGGGAGGTTGAAGCTTTCTTT
TRBD2	.	TRBV3-1/TRBV3-2	TRBJ2-3	CASSQVPGRGGTDTQYF	TGTGCCAGCAGCCAAGTTCCTGGCCGGGGGGGCACAGATACGCAGTATTTT
TRBD2	.	TRBV13	TRBJ2-5	CASSLSGTSGGTQETQYF	TGTGCCAGCAGCTTGTCCGGGACTAGCGGGGGAACACAAGAGACCCAGTACTTC
TRBD2	.	TRBV4-3	TRBJ2-1	CASSHLSGGAYNEQFF	TGCGCCAGCAGCCACCTGAGCGGGGGCGCCTACAATGAGCAGTTCTTC
TRBD1	.	TRBV19	TRBJ1-2	CASNPDRGSGGYTF	TGTGCCAGTAATCCCGACAGGGGGTCGGGTGGCTACACCTTC
.	.	TRBV3-1/TRBV3-2	TRBJ1-5	CASSQDGGIGQPQHF	TGTGCCAGCAGCCAAGATGGCGGGATTGGGCAGCCCCAGCATTTT
.	.	TRBV7-2	TRBJ1-3	CASSLLGGNTIYF	TGTGCCAGCAGCCTACTAGGGGGAAACACCATATATTTT
.	.	TRBV5-6	TRBJ2-5	CASSLEVLGVKTQYF	TGTGCCAGCAGCTTGGAAGTTTTAGGGGTGAAGACCCAGTACTTC
TRBD1	.	TRBV5-1	TRBJ1-6	CASSETGGAYNSPLHF	TGCGCCAGCAGCGAAACAGGGGGCGCTTATAATTCACCCCTCCACTTT
.	.	TRBV5-6	TRBJ1-6	CASSLDVGENSPLHF	TGTGCCAGCAGCTTGGATGTAGGGGAAAATTCACCCCTCCACTTT
.	.	TRBV7-6	TRBJ1-6	CASSSRGPDNSPLHF	TGTGCCAGCAGCTCCAGGGGCCCGGATAATTCACCCCTCCACTTT